This T cell receptor (beta chain) was sequenced during a study of cytomegalovirus exposure and HLA in healthy donors. Produced via immunoSEQ multiplex PCR; TCRdb's table is partial and in-frame only. Of 60,000 to 70,000 clones listed, nearly 95% are singletons. J gave up 0 bases and V 2 bases, and 11 bases lay outside the gene matches. Germline CDR1 SGDLS, CDR2 YYNGEE. The CDR3 has 19 residues. This receptor was obtained from a man between 18 and 29 years old in good health and CMV-seropositive. The sequencing sample was made of PBMCs. The V call is TRBV9, the J call TRBJ2-3; 11 nucleotides agree with TRBD2. The chain's CDR3 is CASSVLPGLAATSTDTQYF. CDR3 DNA sequence: TGTGCCAGCAGCGTTTTACCGGGACTAGCGGCGACTAGCACAGATACGCAGTATTTT.